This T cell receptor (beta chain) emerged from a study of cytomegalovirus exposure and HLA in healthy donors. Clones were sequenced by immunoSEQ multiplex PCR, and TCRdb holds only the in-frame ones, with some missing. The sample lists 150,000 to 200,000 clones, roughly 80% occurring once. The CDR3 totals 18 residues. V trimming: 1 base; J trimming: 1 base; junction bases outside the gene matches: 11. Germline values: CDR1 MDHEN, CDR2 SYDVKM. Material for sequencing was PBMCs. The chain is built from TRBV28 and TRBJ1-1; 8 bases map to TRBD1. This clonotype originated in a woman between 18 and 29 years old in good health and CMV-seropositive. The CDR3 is CASSLSHARTGRNTEAFF. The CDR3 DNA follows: TGTGCCAGCAGTTTATCCCACGCTCGGACAGGGCGGAACACTGAAGCTTTCTTT. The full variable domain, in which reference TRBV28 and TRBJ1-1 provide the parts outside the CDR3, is DVKVTQSSRYLVKRTGEKVFLECVQDMDHENMFWYRQDPGLGLRLIYFSYDVKMKEKGDIPEGYSVSREKKERFSLILESASTNQTSMYLCASSLSHARTGRNTEAFFGQGTRLTVV.